The following is a TCR beta chain sequence with its context. The data belong to a study of Graves' ophthalmopathy and Graves' hyperthyroidism. Under 3 months in duration, the ophthalmopathy in affected donors had moderate-to-severe activity, CAS ≥3 and NOSPECS ≥4. Isolation of PBMCs was performed using roughly 10 ml of fresh peripheral blood. V shed 5 bases and J shed 3 bases, with 10 bases lying between them. Germline assignment: CDR1 SGHTA and CDR2 FQGNSA. The CDR3 runs 14 residues. Amplification targeted the TCR beta CDR3 regions, with RNA transcripts as the source material. The authors performed first-round RT-PCR with HTBI primers and then a second-round multiplex PCR. TCRdb re-called the multiplex PCR reads through MiXCR, storing one row per CDR3 protein. The sample yields 600,000 to 950,000 distinct CDR3 sequences, approximately 40% seen once.

This chain connects TRBV7-2 to TRBJ1-4; a possible D gene is TRBD1 (5 bases). This receptor was obtained from an adult man with Graves' ophthalmopathy. Material: peripheral blood. CDR3 in amino acids: CASSTVGANEKLFF. As DNA, the CDR3 is TGTGCCAGCAGCACAGTGGGGGCTAATGAAAAACTGTTTTTT. Full variable domain (rest looked up from reference TRBV7-2 and TRBJ1-4): GAGVSQSPSNKVTEKGKDVELRCDPISGHTALYWYRQSLGQGLEFLIYFQGNSAPDKSGLPSDRFSAERTGGSVSTLTIQRTQQEDSAVYLCASSTVGANEKLFFGSGTQLSVL.